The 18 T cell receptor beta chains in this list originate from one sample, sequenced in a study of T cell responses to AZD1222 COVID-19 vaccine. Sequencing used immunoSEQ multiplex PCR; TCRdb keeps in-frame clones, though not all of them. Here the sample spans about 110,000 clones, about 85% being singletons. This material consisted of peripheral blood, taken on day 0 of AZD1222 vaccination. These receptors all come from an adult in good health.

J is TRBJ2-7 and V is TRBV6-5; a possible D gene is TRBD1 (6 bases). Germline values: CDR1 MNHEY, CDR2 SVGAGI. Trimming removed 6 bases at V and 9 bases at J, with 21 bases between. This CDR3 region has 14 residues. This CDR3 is CASRSNRDTVRQYF. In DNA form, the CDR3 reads TGTGCCAGCAGGTCGAACCGGGACACCGTACGGCAGTACTTC.

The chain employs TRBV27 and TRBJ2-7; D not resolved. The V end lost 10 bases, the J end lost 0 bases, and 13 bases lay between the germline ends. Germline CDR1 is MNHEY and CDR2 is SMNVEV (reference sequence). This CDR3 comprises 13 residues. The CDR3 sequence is CATQDRSSYEQYF. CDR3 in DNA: TGTGCCACCCAAGACCGCAGCTCCTACGAGCAGTACTTC.

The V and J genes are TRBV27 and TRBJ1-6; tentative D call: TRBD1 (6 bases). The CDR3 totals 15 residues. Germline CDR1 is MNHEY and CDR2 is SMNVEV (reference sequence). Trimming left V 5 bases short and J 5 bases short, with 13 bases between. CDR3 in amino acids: CASSKPGHNNSPLHF. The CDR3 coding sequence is TGTGCCAGCAGTAAACCGGGACACAATAATTCACCCCTCCACTTT.

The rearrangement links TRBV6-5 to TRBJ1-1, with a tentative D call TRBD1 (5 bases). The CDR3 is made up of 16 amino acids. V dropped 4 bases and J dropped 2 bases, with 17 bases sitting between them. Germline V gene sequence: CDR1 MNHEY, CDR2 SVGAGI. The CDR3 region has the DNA TGTGCCAGCAGTTTGGCCCCAGACAGTATAAACACTGAAGCTTTCTTT. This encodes CASSLAPDSINTEAFF.

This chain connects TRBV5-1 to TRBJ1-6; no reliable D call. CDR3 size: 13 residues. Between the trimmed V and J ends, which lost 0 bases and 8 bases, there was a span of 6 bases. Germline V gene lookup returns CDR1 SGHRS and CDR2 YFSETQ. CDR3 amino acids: CASSLAPDSPLHF. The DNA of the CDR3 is TGCGCCAGCAGCTTGGCCCCGGATTCACCCCTCCACTTT.

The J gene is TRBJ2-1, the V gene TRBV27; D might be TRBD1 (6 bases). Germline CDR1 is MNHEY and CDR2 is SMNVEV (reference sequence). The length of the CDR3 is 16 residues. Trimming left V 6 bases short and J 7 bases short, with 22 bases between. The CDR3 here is CASRARTTGIRNEQFF. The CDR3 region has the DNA TGTGCCAGCAGGGCCCGGACCACAGGGATTCGGAATGAGCAGTTCTTC.

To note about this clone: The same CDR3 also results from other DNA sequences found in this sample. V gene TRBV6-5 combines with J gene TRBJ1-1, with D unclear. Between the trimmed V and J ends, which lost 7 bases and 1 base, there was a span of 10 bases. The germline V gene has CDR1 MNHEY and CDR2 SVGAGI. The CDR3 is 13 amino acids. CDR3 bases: TGTGCCAGCATCCGAGACAAGAACACTGAAGCTTTCTTT. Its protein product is CASIRDKNTEAFF.

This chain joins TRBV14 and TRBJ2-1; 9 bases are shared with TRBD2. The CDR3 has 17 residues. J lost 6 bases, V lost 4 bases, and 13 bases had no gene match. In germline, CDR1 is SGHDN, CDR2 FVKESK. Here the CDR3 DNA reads TGTGCCAGCAGCCTCCGTGGGTTGGCGGGAGGGCGCAATGAGCAGTTCTTC. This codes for CASSLRGLAGGRNEQFF.

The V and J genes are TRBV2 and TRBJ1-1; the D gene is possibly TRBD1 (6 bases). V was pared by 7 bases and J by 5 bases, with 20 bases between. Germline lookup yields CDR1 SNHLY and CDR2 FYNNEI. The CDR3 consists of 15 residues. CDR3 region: CASNRNGGRETEAFF. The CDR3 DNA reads TGTGCCAGCAATCGGAATGGGGGGCGGGAGACTGAAGCTTTCTTT.

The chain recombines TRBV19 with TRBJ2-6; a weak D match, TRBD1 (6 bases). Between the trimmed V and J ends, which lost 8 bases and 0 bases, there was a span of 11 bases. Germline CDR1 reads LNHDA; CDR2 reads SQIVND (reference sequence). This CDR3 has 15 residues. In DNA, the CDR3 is TGTGCCAGTCGGACAGCCGTCTCTGGGGCCAACGTCCTGACTTTC. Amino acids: CASRTAVSGANVLTF.

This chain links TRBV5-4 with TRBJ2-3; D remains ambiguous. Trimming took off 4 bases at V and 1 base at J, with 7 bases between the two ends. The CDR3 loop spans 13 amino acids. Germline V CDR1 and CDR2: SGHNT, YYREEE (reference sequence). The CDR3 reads CASSTAGTDTQYF. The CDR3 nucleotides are TGTGCCAGCAGCACTGCAGGCACAGATACGCAGTATTTT.

In DNA form, the CDR3 reads TGTGCCAGCAGCCAAGACACGTACTATGGCTACACCTTC. This codes for CASSQDTYYGYTF. The gene calls are TRBV14 and TRBJ1-2; D is uncertain. CDR3 size: 13 residues. Germline loops: CDR1 SGHDN, CDR2 FVKESK. V shed 0 bases and J shed 3 bases, with 5 bases lying between them.

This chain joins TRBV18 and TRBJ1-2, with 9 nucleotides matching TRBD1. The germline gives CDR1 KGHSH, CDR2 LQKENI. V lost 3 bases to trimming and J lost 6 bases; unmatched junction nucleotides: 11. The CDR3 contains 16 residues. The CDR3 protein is CASSPRQGGGSDGYTF. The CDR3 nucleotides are TGTGCCAGCTCACCCCGACAGGGGGGCGGGTCAGATGGCTACACCTTC.

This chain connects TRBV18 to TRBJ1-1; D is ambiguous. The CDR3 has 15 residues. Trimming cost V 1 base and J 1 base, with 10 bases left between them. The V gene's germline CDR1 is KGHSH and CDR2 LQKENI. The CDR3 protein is CASSPLLSGNTEAFF. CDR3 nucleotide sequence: TGTGCCAGCTCACCACTATTGTCTGGGAACACTGAAGCTTTCTTT.

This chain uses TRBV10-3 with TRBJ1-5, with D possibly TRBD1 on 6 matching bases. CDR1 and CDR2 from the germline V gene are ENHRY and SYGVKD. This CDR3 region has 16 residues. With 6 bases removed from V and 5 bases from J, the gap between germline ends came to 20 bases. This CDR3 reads CAISDPAARGYQPQHF. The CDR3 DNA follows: TGTGCCATCAGCGACCCCGCGGCCAGGGGATATCAGCCCCAGCATTTT.

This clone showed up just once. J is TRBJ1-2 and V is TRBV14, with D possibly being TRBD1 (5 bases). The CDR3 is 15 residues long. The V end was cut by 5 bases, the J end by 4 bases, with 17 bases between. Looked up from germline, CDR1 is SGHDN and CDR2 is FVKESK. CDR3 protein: CASSEGVGHSYGYTF. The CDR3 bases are TGTGCCAGCAGCGAAGGCGTCGGACACAGCTATGGCTACACCTTC. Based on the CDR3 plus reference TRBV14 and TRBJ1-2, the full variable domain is EAGVTQFPSHSVIEKGQTVTLRCDPISGHDNLYWYRRVMGKEIKFLLHFVKESKQDESGMPNNRFLAERTGGTYSTLKVQPAELEDSGVYFCASSEGVGHSYGYTFGSGTRLTVV.

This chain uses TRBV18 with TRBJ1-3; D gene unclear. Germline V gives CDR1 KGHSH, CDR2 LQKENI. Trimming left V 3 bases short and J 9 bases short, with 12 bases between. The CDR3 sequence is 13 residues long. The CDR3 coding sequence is TGTGCCAGCTCACCCCCCTCCACGGGCACCATATATTTT. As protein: CASSPPSTGTIYF.

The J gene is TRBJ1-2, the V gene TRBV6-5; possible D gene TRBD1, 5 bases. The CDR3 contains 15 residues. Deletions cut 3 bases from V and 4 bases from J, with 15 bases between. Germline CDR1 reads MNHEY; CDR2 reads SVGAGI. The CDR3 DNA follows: TGTGCCAGCAGTTATCGAGTGGAGGGACCCTATGGCTACACCTTC. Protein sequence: CASSYRVEGPYGYTF.